The clone carrying this TCR beta chain was seen just once. These data originate in a study of blood T cell repertoires in COVID-19. In the study overall: Researchers got acute and convalescent COVID-19 samples from the United States, Italy and Spain. The cDNA or gDNA used as material had been derived from T cells, B-cell-depleted T cells, or PBMCs.

Per the authors' pipeline: Estimates of nucleated cell counts were drawn from the amplification of reference gene primers. Data came from immunoSEQ multiplex PCR; TCRdb stores just in-frame clones and leaves some out. The D gene and trimming were derived from the DNA, and the V and J assignments and clone size from that table. The data contain over 150,000 clones, approximately 84% of them singletons. In germline, CDR1 is KGHDR, CDR2 SFDVKD. This CDR3 comprises 14 residues. The germline V and J ends were trimmed by 5 bases and 9 bases, with 16 bases remaining between them. The sample comprised peripheral blood. The chain is built from TRBV24-1 and TRBJ2-1, with D maybe TRBD1 (5 bases). The sequence derives from a man in his forties or fifties with acute or convalescent COVID-19. The CDR3 DNA follows: TGTGCCACCAGTGCCTTAGGGCAGGGAAGTGAGCAGTTCTTC. It encodes CATSALGQGSEQFF.